Included here is one T cell receptor (beta chain) sequence, with context. Its specificity is not known. At one end the junction does not follow the germline gene, possibly because of a read error. The authors ran a second PCR of roughly 6 to 11 cycles using a sample-barcoded 5' primer and a J-beta primer mix. From the 5' RACE reads, TCRdb called clonotypes with MiXCR, one entry per CDR3 protein. The table lists 1.6 million or so distinct CDR3 sequences, almost 35% of them singletons. These data originate in a study of blood T cells in healthy people across ages. Study-level results: What prevented conclusive comparison of naive and antigen-experienced cells was that PBMCs were unsorted.

The CDR3 is made up of 18 amino acids. The germline V gene has CDR1 SGHAT and CDR2 FQNNGV. Healthy Caucasian individuals from Russia aged 6 to 90 served as donors. The sequenced sample was blood. The TCR was taken from a woman in her 30s in good health. V and J are TRBV11-2 and TRBJ2-1, with 14 positions matching TRBD2. CDR3 region: CASSLDRLAGGPRSEQFF. The CDR3, as DNA: TGCGCCAGCAGCTTAGATCGACTAGCGGGAGGGCCTAGGAGTGAGCAGTTCTTC.